Shown below are 25 T cell receptor beta chains from a single sample sequenced in a study of cytomegalovirus exposure and HLA in healthy donors. Primers for the PCR totalled 60 Vbeta and 13 Jbeta. Some clones are missing from TCRdb's copy, which holds only in-frame ones; the method was immunoSEQ multiplex PCR. The profile covers some 120,000 clones, with around three quarters appearing a single time and 2% to 2.5% taken by the ten largest. Material: PBMCs. The receptors shown here come from a man aged 18-30 years in good health and CMV-seronegative.

A few counts support this clone. The chain joins TRBV5-6 to TRBJ2-1; D is possibly TRBD2 (6 bases). V was cut by 4 bases and J by 5 bases, with 19 bases left in between. There are 16 residues in the CDR3. Germline V gene lookup returns CDR1 SGHDT and CDR2 YYEEEE. CDR3 amino acids: CASSQETGEPHNEQFF. Here the CDR3 DNA reads TGTGCCAGCAGCCAAGAAACGGGAGAGCCCCACAATGAGCAGTTCTTC. Together with reference TRBV5-6 and TRBJ2-1, the CDR3 gives the full variable domain: DAGVTQSPTHLIKTRGQQVTLRCSPKSGHDTVSWYQQALGQGPQFIFQYYEEEERQRGNFPDRFSGHQFPNYSSELNVNALLLGDSALYLCASSQETGEPHNEQFFGPGTRLTVL.

CDR3 residues: CASIPTAGSFQETQYF. The CDR3 DNA reads TGCGCCAGCATTCCTACTGCAGGGTCATTCCAAGAGACCCAGTACTTC. The chain recombines TRBV5-1 with TRBJ2-5, with TRBD1 as a possible D gene (5 bases). The CDR3 loop spans 16 amino acids. Trimming shortened V by 6 bases and J by 1 base, and 19 bases separated the two germline ends. The V gene's germline CDR1 is SGHRS and CDR2 YFSETQ.

The genes are TRBV7-3 and TRBJ2-3; TRBD2 is a possible D gene (6 bases). The V and J ends lost 2 bases and 3 bases respectively, with 18 bases between them. This CDR3 has 17 amino acids. Germline loops: CDR1 SGHTA, CDR2 FQGTGA. CDR3 nucleotide sequence: TGTGCCAGCAGCTTACTCGGACTATCTTCCGGGACAGATACGCAGTATTTT. Amino acid sequence: CASSLLGLSSGTDTQYF. The complete variable domain, with remaining parts taken from reference TRBV7-3 and TRBJ2-3, reads GAGVSQTPSNKVTEKGKYVELRCDPISGHTALYWYRQSLGQGPEFLIYFQGTGAADDSGLPNDRFFAVRPEGSVSTLKIQRTERGDSAVYLCASSLLGLSSGTDTQYFGPGTRLTVL.

The gene calls are TRBV6-5 and TRBJ2-5, with 7 bases aligning to TRBD2. Trimming took 6 bases from V and 1 from J; bases not matched to a gene: 5. Germline CDR1 reads MNHEY; CDR2 reads SVGAGI. The CDR3 extends over 14 amino acids. In DNA, the CDR3 is TGTGCCAGCAGAAAAAGCGGGACCCAAGAGACCCAGTACTTC. The encoded protein is CASRKSGTQETQYF.

Only a few counts were recorded for this clone. This chain connects TRBV5-6 to TRBJ1-1; TRBD1 is a possible D gene (6 bases). Per the germline V gene, CDR1 is SGHDT and CDR2 is YYEEEE. Trimming left V 4 bases short and J 2 bases short, with 15 bases between. The CDR3 length is 15 residues. CDR3 DNA sequence: TGTGCCAGCAGCCTCCCCGAGACAGGAAACACTGAAGCTTTCTTT. This encodes CASSLPETGNTEAFF.

The chain joins TRBV6-5 to TRBJ1-1, with TRBD1 identical over 8 bases. Germline V gives CDR1 MNHEY, CDR2 SVGAGI. The CDR3 is made up of 11 amino acids. Losses at the gene ends were 5 bases for V and 10 bases for J; bases not matched to a gene: 3. The CDR3 region is CASSTGGSAFF. The CDR3 bases are TGTGCCAGCAGTACAGGGGGTTCAGCTTTCTTT.

The gene calls are TRBV7-2 and TRBJ2-7, with 7 nucleotides matching TRBD2. Losses at the gene ends were 5 bases for V and 4 bases for J; bases not matched to a gene: 5. This CDR3 is 13 amino acids long. CDR1 and CDR2 (germline): SGHTA, FQGNSA. The CDR3 reads CASSRGLLYEQYF. For the CDR3, the DNA is TGTGCCAGCAGCCGGGGACTACTTTACGAGCAGTACTTC. The entire variable domain, with the rest obtained from reference TRBV7-2 and TRBJ2-7, is as follows: GAGVSQSPSNKVTEKGKDVELRCDPISGHTALYWYRQSLGQGLEFLIYFQGNSAPDKSGLPSDRFSAERTGGSVSTLTIQRTQQEDSAVYLCASSRGLLYEQYFGPGTRLTVT.

This clone came up a few times. The chain is built from TRBV27 and TRBJ1-5, with 8 bases aligning to TRBD1. With V trimmed by 0 bases and J by 14 bases, 9 bases remained unmatched. Germline CDR1 MNHEY, CDR2 SMNVEV (reference sequence). The CDR3 length is 14 residues. The CDR3 sequence is CASSLSKGTGIEHF. The CDR3 coding sequence is TGTGCCAGCAGTTTATCGAAAGGGACAGGCATAGAGCATTTT.

The chain combines TRBV11-2 with TRBJ1-2; D may be TRBD1 (5 bases). This CDR3 region has 15 residues. Trimming removed 0 bases from V and 5 bases from J, with 13 bases in between. Looked up from germline, CDR1 is SGHAT and CDR2 is FQNNGV. CDR3 sequence: CASSLEGRVIYGYTF. CDR3 nucleotide sequence: TGTGCCAGCAGCTTAGAGGGCAGGGTAATATATGGCTACACCTTC.

The chain is built from TRBV6-6 and TRBJ1-1; D is uncertain. V was trimmed by 10 bases and J by 1 base, leaving 7 bases between them. Germline lookup yields CDR1 MNHNY and CDR2 SVGAGI (reference sequence). The CDR3 is made up of 11 amino acids. Here the CDR3 reads CAILRNTEAFF. CDR3 sequence (DNA): TGTGCCATCCTCAGGAACACTGAAGCTTTCTTT.

The rearrangement uses TRBV19 and TRBJ2-5; tentative D call: TRBD2 (6 bases). The germline V gene encodes CDR1 LNHDA and CDR2 SQIVND (reference sequence). This CDR3 has 17 residues. V lost 5 bases and J 0 bases, leaving 19 bases between the germline ends. CDR3 loop: CASSQEGFGGYQETQYF. The DNA of the CDR3 is TGTGCCAGTAGTCAAGAGGGATTTGGGGGGTACCAAGAGACCCAGTACTTC.

This clone appeared once. The J gene is TRBJ1-5, the V gene TRBV7-9; no definite D call. The CDR3 runs 13 residues. Trimming stripped 7 bases from V and 6 bases from J, with 13 bases between. Germline lookup yields CDR1 SEHNR and CDR2 FQNEAQ (reference sequence). The CDR3 here is CASTAGGVQPQHF. CDR3 DNA: TGTGCCAGCACGGCTGGAGGTGTTCAGCCCCAGCATTTT.

This clone was found a few times. The chain uses TRBV5-6 and TRBJ2-7; 8 nucleotides match TRBD2. J lost 3 bases, V lost 1 base, and 18 bases had no gene match. CDR1 SGHDT and CDR2 YYEEEE come from the germline V gene. The CDR3 extends over 19 amino acids. The CDR3 here is CASSLTGPRRTSGSYEQYV. CDR3 DNA: TGTGCCAGCAGCTTGACGGGCCCCAGGCGGACCAGCGGGAGCTACGAGCAGTACGTC.

The chain recombines TRBV6-1 with TRBJ1-2; D is possibly TRBD1 (5 bases). The length of the CDR3 is 13 residues. Between the trimmed V and J ends, which lost 2 bases and 7 bases, there was a span of 11 bases. The germline V gene encodes CDR1 MNHNS and CDR2 SASEGT. CDR3 in amino acids: CASSERGLGGYTF. The CDR3 DNA reads as TGTGCCAGCAGTGAAAGGGGTCTGGGTGGCTACACCTTC.

The J gene is TRBJ2-7, the V gene TRBV28; 8 bases map to TRBD2. Trimming at V came to 5 bases and at J to 2 bases, leaving 11 bases not matched to a gene. The CDR3 sequence is 16 residues long. The V gene's germline CDR1 is MDHEN and CDR2 SYDVKM. The CDR3 sequence is CASSTIGLGLAYEQYF. The CDR3 DNA is TGTGCCAGCAGTACTATTGGCCTGGGACTAGCCTACGAGCAGTACTTC.

The rearrangement uses TRBV6-1 and TRBJ2-1; 12 bases map to TRBD2. Trimming at V came to 4 bases and at J to 3 bases, leaving 7 bases not matched to a gene. Germline assignment: CDR1 MNHNS and CDR2 SASEGT. This CDR3 is built from 17 residues. DNA of the CDR3: TGTGCCAGCAGTGCGACTAGCGGGAGTAGTATCTACAATGAGCAGTTCTTC. Translation gives CASSATSGSSIYNEQFF.

V and J are TRBV7-2 and TRBJ1-2, with no clear D. Deletions cut 0 bases from V and 8 bases from J, with 13 bases between. The CDR3 loop spans 14 amino acids. Looked up from germline, CDR1 is SGHTA and CDR2 is FQGNSA. CDR3 residues: CASSLASGRPGYTF. CDR3 DNA sequence: TGTGCCAGCAGCTTAGCGTCAGGTCGGCCCGGCTACACCTTC.

V and J are TRBV2 and TRBJ1-4, with 7 bases fitting TRBD1. V trimming: 7 bases; J trimming: 7 bases; junction bases outside the gene matches: 6. The CDR3 contains 13 residues. Germline V gene lookup returns CDR1 SNHLY and CDR2 FYNNEI. The CDR3 nucleotides are TGTGCCAGCACAGGGGGTTTTAGTGAAAAACTGTTTTTT. Translated, it gives CASTGGFSEKLFF.

The chain carries TRBV29-1 and TRBJ1-3; 7 nucleotides line up with TRBD1. Germline trimming cut 6 bases from V and 4 bases from J; bases unmatched to any gene: 3. The CDR3 extends over 12 amino acids. Germline V lookup: CDR1 SQVTM, CDR2 ANQGSEA. The CDR3, as DNA: TGCAGCGTGGAGGGACAGGGAAACACCATATATTTT. This encodes CSVEGQGNTIYF.

The chain couples TRBV30 to TRBJ1-1; D unclear. Germline-derived CDR1 and CDR2 are GTSNPN and SVGIG (reference sequence). The CDR3 contains 13 residues. V dropped 2 bases and J dropped 0 bases, with 7 bases sitting between them. The CDR3 DNA follows: TGTGCCTGGAGTTGGAGCTTGAACACTGAAGCTTTCTTT. Amino acids: CAWSWSLNTEAFF.

This rearrangement joins TRBV7-9 to TRBJ1-2, with 10 positions matching TRBD1. The CDR3 is 14 residues long. Looked up from germline, CDR1 is SEHNR and CDR2 is FQNEAQ (reference sequence). V lost 5 bases and J lost 8; bases outside the gene matches: 8. CDR3 DNA sequence: TGTGCCAGCAGCCGACAGGGGGCGTCGGGAGGCTACACCTTC. This encodes CASSRQGASGGYTF.

This clone was recorded a few times. V gene TRBV28 combines with J gene TRBJ1-1, with 10 bases lining up with TRBD1. Trimming cost V 8 bases and J 6 bases; bases outside gene matches: 6. The length of the CDR3 is 13 residues. Germline lookup yields CDR1 MDHEN and CDR2 SYDVKM. The CDR3 spells CASGTGVGAEAFF. In nucleotides, the CDR3 is TGTGCCAGCGGGACAGGGGTCGGCGCTGAAGCTTTCTTT.

This chain joins TRBV5-8 and TRBJ2-3; no firm D call. Trimming cost V 0 bases and J 0 bases, with 5 bases left between them. The CDR3 is 14 residues long. Germline CDR1 is SGHTS and CDR2 is YDEGEE. The CDR3 DNA follows: TGTGCCAGCAGCTTGGTCCAGAGCACAGATACGCAGTATTTT. Protein: CASSLVQSTDTQYF. The variable domain in full, completed from reference TRBV5-8 and TRBJ2-3, reads EAGVTQSPTHLIKTRGQQATLRCSPISGHTSVYWYQQALGLGLQFLLWYDEGEERNRGNFPPRFSGRQFPNYSSELNVNALELEDSALYLCASSLVQSTDTQYFGPGTRLTVL.

The CDR3 DNA reads as TGTGCCAGCAGCCGATCGGGACTAGCTTATGAGCAGTTCTTC. Its protein product is CASSRSGLAYEQFF. The chain employs TRBV13 and TRBJ2-1, with 9 positions matching TRBD2. From germline, CDR1 is PRHDT and CDR2 FYEKMQ (reference sequence). V was pared by 5 bases and J by 8 bases, with 7 bases of the junction left unmatched. CDR3 length: 14 amino acids.

CDR3 in DNA: TGTGCCAGCAGATCTGGGACTAGCGGGAGTCGTGGGGAGCTGTTTTTT. It translates to CASRSGTSGSRGELFF. The J gene is TRBJ2-2, the V gene TRBV5-8, with 14 bases identical to TRBD2. This CDR3 comprises 16 residues. V gave up 5 bases and J gave up 8 bases; unmatched junction bases: 8. Germline lookup yields CDR1 SGHTS and CDR2 YDEGEE.